Presented here are 14 T cell receptor beta chains from one specimen sequenced in a study of shared T cell receptors in the human thymus. The repertoire was sequenced with immunoSEQ multiplex PCR; TCRdb's copy has only in-frame clones and lacks some. The sample contains 500,000 to 550,000 clones, approximately 80% of which appear only once. This same sample was also part of a study on human thymus T cells.

Sequences were obtained from thymocytes. Source of these receptors: a boy less than two years old with a congenital heart defect.

The chain joins TRBV27 to TRBJ2-2, with TRBD2 identical over 13 bases. The germline V gene encodes CDR1 MNHEY and CDR2 SMNVEV (reference sequence). V trimming: 6 bases; J trimming: 3 bases; junction bases outside the gene matches: 1. This CDR3 is built from 15 residues. The CDR3 is CASRGLAGHTGELFF. CDR3 DNA sequence: TGTGCCAGCAGGGGACTAGCGGGACACACCGGGGAGCTGTTTTTT.

This rearrangement joins TRBV28 to TRBJ2-7; 7 bases fit TRBD2. The CDR3 is 13 amino acids. Germline assignment: CDR1 MDHEN and CDR2 SYDVKM. Trimming removed 7 bases from V and 5 bases from J; junction bases left unmatched: 8. The CDR3, as DNA: TGTGCCAGCACCATTGGGGGGGTTGACGAGCAGTACTTC. Amino acids: CASTIGGVDEQYF.

The chain has TRBV7-9 and TRBJ2-7, with D hard to call. The CDR3 has 14 amino acids. From germline, CDR1 is SEHNR and CDR2 FQNEAQ (reference sequence). Trimming stripped 3 bases from V and 4 bases from J, with 13 bases between. CDR3 protein: CASSLKAVEYEQYF. CDR3 DNA: TGTGCCAGCAGCTTGAAGGCGGTGGAGTACGAGCAGTACTTC.

The chain employs TRBV27 and TRBJ2-7; 9 bases map to TRBD2. The germline V gene encodes CDR1 MNHEY and CDR2 SMNVEV (reference sequence). V gave up 6 bases and J gave up 5 bases; unmatched junction bases: 11. This CDR3 region has 15 residues. The CDR3, as DNA: TGTGCCAGCAGCCCCGTTCGCGGGAGGGCCGACGAGCAGTACTTC. This codes for CASSPVRGRADEQYF.

The V call is TRBV11-2, the J call TRBJ2-7, with D maybe TRBD2 (5 bases). CDR3 size: 15 residues. The V end lost 1 base, the J end lost 2 bases, and 12 bases lay between the germline ends. Germline V CDR1 and CDR2: SGHAT, FQNNGV. The CDR3 nucleotides are TGTGCCAGCAGCTTAGCTCGACTAAAGGCCTACGAGCAGTACTTC. Translation: CASSLARLKAYEQYF.

The rearrangement joins TRBV30 to TRBJ1-1; D perhaps matches TRBD1 (6 bases). The length of the CDR3 is 16 residues. Germline CDR1 is GTSNPN and CDR2 is SVGIG (reference sequence). The V end was cut by 5 bases, the J end by 1 base, with 20 bases between. The CDR3: CAWQGNSIPQNTEAFF. The CDR3 DNA follows: TGTGCCTGGCAGGGGAACAGCATTCCGCAGAACACTGAAGCTTTCTTT.

The chain employs TRBV21-1 and TRBJ1-2; the table calls TRBD1, which could not be checked here. TRBV21-1 is termed a pseudogene. The length of the CDR3 is 17 residues. In DNA form, the CDR3 reads TGTGCCAGCAGCAAATCCTTCCGACAGGGGGCTTTGGATGGCTACACCTTC. It translates to CASSKSFRQGALDGYTF.

The CDR3 DNA reads as TGTGCCAGCAGCGTAGGTCTAGCTGCCTACGAGCAGTACTTC. This sequence encodes CASSVGLAAYEQYF. V usage is TRBV9 and J usage is TRBJ2-7; D might be TRBD2 (5 bases). Germline V CDR1 and CDR2: SGDLS, YYNGEE. V was pared by 0 bases and J by 2 bases, with 9 bases between. The CDR3 loop spans 14 amino acids.

This clone was detected a few times. This chain joins TRBV2 and TRBJ1-3; D is possibly TRBD1 (5 bases). The CDR3 extends over 16 amino acids. The germline CDR1 and CDR2 sequences are SNHLY and FYNNEI. Trimming took 5 bases from V and 1 from J, leaving 15 bases between them. Here the CDR3 reads CASSSRPPGSGNTIYF. The CDR3 DNA sequence: TGTGCCAGCAGTTCCCGCCCTCCAGGGTCTGGAAACACCATATATTTT.

The V gene is TRBV6-1, the J gene TRBJ2-7, with TRBD1 matching over 7 bases. In germline, CDR1 is MNHNS, CDR2 SASEGT. The CDR3 runs to 16 residues. V dropped 4 bases and J dropped 0; count of bases not matched to a gene: 9. CDR3 sequence (DNA): TGTGCCAGCAGTGGGTTGGACAGGCGAAGCTCCTACGAGCAGTACTTC. Translation gives CASSGLDRRSSYEQYF.

CDR3 DNA sequence: TGCAGCGTTCGTGTAGCGGGAATTGGGTACGAGCAGTACTTC. Translating it yields CSVRVAGIGYEQYF. This chain joins TRBV29-1 and TRBJ2-7; 8 bases map to TRBD2. The CDR3 has 14 residues. Germline V gives CDR1 SQVTM, CDR2 ANQGSEA. With V trimmed by 5 bases and J by 4 bases, 10 bases remained unmatched.

The chain links TRBV10-1 to TRBJ2-3; D might be TRBD2 (5 bases). Trimming took 6 bases from V and 2 from J, leaving 15 bases between them. Germline V gene data show CDR1 as WNHNN and CDR2 as SYGVQD (reference sequence). The CDR3 runs 15 residues. CDR3 nucleotides: TGCGCCAGCAGGCAGCGGTCACTTTCCACAGATACGCAGTATTTT. This encodes CASRQRSLSTDTQYF.

J is TRBJ1-5 and V is TRBV27, with 9 positions matching TRBD1. CDR3 size: 14 residues. The junction had 10 bases not matched to a gene; V was cut back by 6 bases and J by 10 bases. CDR1 MNHEY and CDR2 SMNVEV come from the germline V gene (reference sequence). CDR3 sequence reads: CASRPRQGEGPQHF. The CDR3 DNA sequence: TGTGCCAGCAGACCAAGACAGGGGGAGGGACCCCAGCATTTT.

CDR3 protein: CAWSEAGTNEKLFF. The CDR3 DNA reads TGTGCCTGGAGTGAGGCAGGTACTAATGAAAAACTGTTTTTT. The gene calls are TRBV30 and TRBJ1-4; D is unclear. The CDR3 has 14 amino acids. The germline gives CDR1 GTSNPN, CDR2 SVGIG (reference sequence). V lost 1 base and J 2 bases, leaving 8 bases between the germline ends.